What follows is one T cell receptor (beta chain) and its context. Its antigen is not identified. The record originates from a study of cytomegalovirus exposure and HLA in healthy donors. General observations from the study: Confirmation was obtained in vitro that a few CMV-associated chains are specific for CMV antigens. Later analysis identified a missense DCLRE1C variant that was linked to TCR beta V- and J-gene trimming. Sequencing likely generated an artifact that appeared as a cluster of highly shared sequence variants.

This CDR3 is built from 15 residues. Per the germline V gene, CDR1 is MNHEY and CDR2 is SVGAGI. V trimming: 5 bases; J trimming: 4 bases; junction bases outside the gene matches: 9. 60 Vbeta and 13 Jbeta primers were used in PCR. Using immunoSEQ multiplex PCR, the repertoire was profiled, and TCRdb retains in-frame clones only, with some absent. The table includes 150,000 to 200,000 clones, roughly 78% detected once. The genes are TRBV6-5 and TRBJ1-2; 8 bases line up with TRBD1. The clonotype was recovered from a woman aged 40-49 years in good health and CMV-seronegative. The source material was PBMCs. The CDR3: CASSPRGQGRYGYTF. CDR3 coding DNA: TGTGCCAGCAGTCCGAGAGGACAGGGACGCTATGGCTACACCTTC.